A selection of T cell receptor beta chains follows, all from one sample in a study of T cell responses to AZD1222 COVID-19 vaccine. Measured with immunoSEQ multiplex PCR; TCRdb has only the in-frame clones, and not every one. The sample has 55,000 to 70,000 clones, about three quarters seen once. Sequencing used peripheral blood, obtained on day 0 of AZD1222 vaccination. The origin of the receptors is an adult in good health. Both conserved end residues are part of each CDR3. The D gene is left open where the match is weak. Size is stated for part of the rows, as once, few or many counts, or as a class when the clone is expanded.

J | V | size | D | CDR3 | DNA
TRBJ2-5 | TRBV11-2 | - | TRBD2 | CASSPSSGGLLETQYF | TGTGCCAGCAGCCCCTCTAGCGGGGGGTTACTGGAGACCCAGTACTTC
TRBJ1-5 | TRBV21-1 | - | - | CASSPNQPQHF | TGTGCCAGCAGCCCGAATCAGCCCCAGCATTTT
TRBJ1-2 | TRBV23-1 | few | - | CASSQSGHNYGYTF | TGCGCCAGCAGTCAATCCGGGCATAACTATGGCTACACCTTC
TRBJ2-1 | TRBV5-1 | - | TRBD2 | CASSATSGRHNEQFF | TGCGCCAGCAGTGCTACTAGCGGGAGGCACAATGAGCAGTTCTTC
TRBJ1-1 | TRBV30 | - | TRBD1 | CAWNAGGGNTEAFF | TGTGCCTGGAATGCAGGGGGAGGGAACACTGAAGCTTTCTTT
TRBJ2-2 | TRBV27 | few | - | CASSWETAANTGELFF | TGTGCCAGCAGTTGGGAGACAGCCGCGAACACCGGGGAGCTGTTTTTT
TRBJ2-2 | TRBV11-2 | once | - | CASSLLVDTGELFF | TGTGCCAGCAGCTTATTAGTAGATACCGGGGAGCTGTTTTTT
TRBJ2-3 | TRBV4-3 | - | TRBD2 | CASSQVAGSGNTDTQYF | TGCGCCAGCAGCCAAGTGGCTGGTAGCGGGAATACAGATACGCAGTATTTT
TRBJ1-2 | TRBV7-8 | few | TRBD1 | CASREGGNYGYTF | TGTGCCAGCAGAGAAGGGGGCAACTATGGCTACACCTTC
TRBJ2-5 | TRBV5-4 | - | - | CASSSTVSQETQYF | TGTGCCAGCAGCTCGACCGTATCGCAAGAGACCCAGTACTTC
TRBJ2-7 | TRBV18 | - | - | CASSPSEGESYEQYF | TGTGCCAGCTCACCAAGCGAAGGAGAGTCCTACGAGCAGTACTTC